Below are 3 T cell receptor beta chains sequenced from a single sample in a study of post-analysis software for immune sequencing data. General study results and limits: TRBV5-6, TRBV5-1 and TRBV20-1 belonged to a set of roughly five TRBV segments that were more frequent in patients than controls.

TCR beta libraries were prepared from cDNA with unique molecular identifiers. Each CDR3 protein gets one entry after TCRdb re-called the PCR reads with MiXCR. Among about 540,000 distinct CDR3 sequences listed, around 31% were seen once. No antigen has been identified for these receptors. Sequencing was carried out using blood. Receptors were obtained from a girl aged 2 to 17 with multiple sclerosis.

The chain links TRBV5-5 to TRBJ1-6; possible D gene TRBD1, 5 bases. The CDR3 contains 14 residues. Germline V gene sequence: CDR1 SGHKS, CDR2 YYEKEE (reference sequence). V gave up 3 bases and J gave up 7 bases, with 11 bases separating them. In nucleotides, the CDR3 is TGTGCCAGCAGCTCGGGGCCGGGGAATTCACCCCTCCACTTT. Translation gives CASSSGPGNSPLHF.

This clonotype appeared once. V and J are TRBV4-1 and TRBJ2-1, with 9 nucleotides matching TRBD1. The J segment lost 8 bases and the V segment lost 2 bases, leaving 13 bases of the junction unmatched. The CDR3 runs 17 residues. Germline CDR1 and CDR2: MGHRA and YSYEKL. CDR3 sequence: CASSQTGGPASGDEQFF. DNA of the CDR3: TGCGCCAGCAGCCAAACAGGGGGCCCTGCGTCCGGGGATGAGCAGTTCTTC.

CDR3 region: CASRGGPRETQYF. The CDR3 nucleotides are TGTGCCAGTAGAGGAGGACCCCGGGAGACCCAGTACTTC. This chain uses TRBV19 with TRBJ2-5, with a possible D match to TRBD2 (5 bases). CDR1 is LNHDA and CDR2 is SQIVND in the germline V gene (reference sequence). There are 13 residues in the CDR3. Trimming shortened V by 6 bases and J by 5 bases, and 13 bases separated the two germline ends.